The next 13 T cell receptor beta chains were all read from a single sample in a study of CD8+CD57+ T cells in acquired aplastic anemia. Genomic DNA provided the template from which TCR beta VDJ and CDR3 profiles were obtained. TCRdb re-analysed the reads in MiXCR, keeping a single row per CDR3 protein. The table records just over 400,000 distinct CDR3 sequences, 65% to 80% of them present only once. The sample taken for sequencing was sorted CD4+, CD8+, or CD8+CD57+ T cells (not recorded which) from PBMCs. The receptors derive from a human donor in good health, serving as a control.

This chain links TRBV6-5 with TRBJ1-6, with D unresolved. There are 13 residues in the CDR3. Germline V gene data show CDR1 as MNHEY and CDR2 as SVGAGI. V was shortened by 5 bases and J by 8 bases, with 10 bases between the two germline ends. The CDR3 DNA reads TGTGCCAGCAGTCAGGCCGAAGATTCACCCCTCCACTTT. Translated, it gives CASSQAEDSPLHF.

CDR3 bases: TGCAGTGCTAGAGATCACAGTAAGGGCGAGACCCAGTACTTC. This translates into CSARDHSKGETQYF. This sequence joins TRBV20-1 and TRBJ2-5; D gene ambiguous. There are 14 residues in the CDR3. Between the trimmed V and J ends, which lost 0 bases and 5 bases, there was a span of 13 bases. Germline-derived CDR1 and CDR2 are DFQATT and SNEGSKA (reference sequence).

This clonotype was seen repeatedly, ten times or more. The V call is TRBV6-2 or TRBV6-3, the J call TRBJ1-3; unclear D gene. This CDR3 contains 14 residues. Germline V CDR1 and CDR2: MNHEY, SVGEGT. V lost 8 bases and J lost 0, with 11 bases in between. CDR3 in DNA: TGTGCCAGCTCTCTCATCGCCTCTGGAAACACCATATATTTT. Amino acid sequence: CASSLIASGNTIYF.

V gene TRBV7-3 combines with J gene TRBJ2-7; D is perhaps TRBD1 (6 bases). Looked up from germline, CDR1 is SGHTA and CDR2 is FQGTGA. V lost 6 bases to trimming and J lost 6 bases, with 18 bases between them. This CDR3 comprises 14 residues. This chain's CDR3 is CASRQGSARGEQYF. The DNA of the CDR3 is TGTGCCAGCAGACAGGGCTCTGCCAGAGGCGAGCAGTACTTC.

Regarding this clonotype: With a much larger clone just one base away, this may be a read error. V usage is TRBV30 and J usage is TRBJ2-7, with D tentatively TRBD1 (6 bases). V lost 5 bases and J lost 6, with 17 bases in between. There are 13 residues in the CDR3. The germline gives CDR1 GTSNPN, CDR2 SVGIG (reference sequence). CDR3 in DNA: TGTGCCTGGGGCCTGCAGGGGATGGGCGAGCAGTACTTC. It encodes CAWGLQGMGEQYF.

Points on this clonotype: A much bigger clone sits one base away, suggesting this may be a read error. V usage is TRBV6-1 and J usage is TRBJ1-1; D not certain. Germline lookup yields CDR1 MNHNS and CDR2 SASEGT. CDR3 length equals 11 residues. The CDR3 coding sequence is TGTGCCAGCAGTGTCATGGTTGAAACTTTCTTT. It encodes CASSVMVETFF.

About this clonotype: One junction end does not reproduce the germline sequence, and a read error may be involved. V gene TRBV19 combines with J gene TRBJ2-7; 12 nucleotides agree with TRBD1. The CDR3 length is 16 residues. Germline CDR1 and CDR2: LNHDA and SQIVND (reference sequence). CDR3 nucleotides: TGTGCCAGTAGCGGGACAGGGGGCTTTAATTGCTACGACTTCGATTTC. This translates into CASSGTGGFNCYDFDF.

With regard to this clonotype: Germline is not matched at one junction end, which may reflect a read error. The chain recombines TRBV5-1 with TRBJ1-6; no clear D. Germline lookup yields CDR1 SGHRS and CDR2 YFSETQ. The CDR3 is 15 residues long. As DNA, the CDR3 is TGTGCCAGCAGCTTATCGGGTTTGGGTGATTCACCCCTCCACTTT. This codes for CASSLSGLGDSPLHF.

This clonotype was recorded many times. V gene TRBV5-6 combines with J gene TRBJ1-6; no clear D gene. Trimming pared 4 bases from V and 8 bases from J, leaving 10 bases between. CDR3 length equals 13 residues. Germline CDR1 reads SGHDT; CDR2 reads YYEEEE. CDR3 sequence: CASSTLSDSPLHF. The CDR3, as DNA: TGTGCCAGCAGCACCCTCAGCGATTCACCCCTCCACTTT.

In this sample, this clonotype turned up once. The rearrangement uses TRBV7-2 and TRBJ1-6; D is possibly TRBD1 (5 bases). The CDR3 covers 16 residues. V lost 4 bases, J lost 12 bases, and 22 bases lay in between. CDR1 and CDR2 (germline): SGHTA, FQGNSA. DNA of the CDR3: TGTGCCAGCAGCTCAGCTGAAGACAGCGCGGGTTTACCCCTCCACTTT. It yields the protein CASSSAEDSAGLPLHF.

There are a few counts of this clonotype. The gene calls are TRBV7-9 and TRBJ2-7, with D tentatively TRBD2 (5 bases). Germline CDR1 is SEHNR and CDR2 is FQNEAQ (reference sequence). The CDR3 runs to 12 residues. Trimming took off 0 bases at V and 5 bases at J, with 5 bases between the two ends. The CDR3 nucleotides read TGTGCCAGCAGCTTAGCGGGAGACGAGCAGTACTTC. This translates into CASSLAGDEQYF. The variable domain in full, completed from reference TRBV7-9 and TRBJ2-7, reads DTGVSQNPRHKITKRGQNVTFRCDPISEHNRLYWYRQTLGQGPEFLTYFQNEAQLEKSRLLSDRFSAERPKGSFSTLEIQRTEQGDSAMYLCASSLAGDEQYFGPGTRLTVT.

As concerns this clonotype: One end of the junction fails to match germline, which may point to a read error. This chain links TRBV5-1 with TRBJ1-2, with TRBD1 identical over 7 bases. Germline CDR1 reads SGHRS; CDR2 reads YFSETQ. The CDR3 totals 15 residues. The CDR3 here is CASSLGTVSGYGYTF. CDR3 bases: TGCGCCAGCAGTTTGGGGACAGTTAGCGGGTATGGCTACACCTTC.

This chain's CDR3 is CASSEDRALQTMFF. CDR3 DNA: TGTGCCAGCAGTGAGGACAGGGCGCTCCAAACAATGTTTTTT. The V call is TRBV9, the J call TRBJ1-4; 8 nucleotides match TRBD1. Germline CDR1 is SGDLS and CDR2 is YYNGEE. CDR3 length: 14 amino acids. Losses at the gene ends were 5 bases for V and 15 bases for J; bases not matched to a gene: 15.